Listed here are 18 T cell receptor beta chains from one sample, sequenced in a study of T cell repertoires in cytomegalovirus infection (dated by TCRdb to the late 2010s). TCRdb records Illumina HiSeq 1500 as the sequencer. TCRdb reran the public reads through fastp at Q25 and MiXCR, keeping productive beta chains. Under each unique CDR3 protein, matching rows form one entry showing the most common genes and DNA. The sample table shows approximately 110,000 distinct CDR3 sequences, and 25% to 30% are seen once. The ten largest clones add up to about 81% of the sample. Which antigens these TCRs recognize remains unknown. Read against the paper, the sample's treatment or condition label means: in vitro stimulation with specific CMV peptide epitopes to enrich CMV-specific T cells. The specimen was CD8+ T cells from cultured PBMCs, collected from culture after CMV antigen stimulation. The source of these receptors is a human donor in good health (CMV status not recorded). Some clones in this sample may be carry-over from other donors' samples.

The rearrangement uses TRBV4-1 and TRBJ2-7; TRBD2 matches 11 bases. This CDR3 has 15 residues. In germline, CDR1 is MGHRA, CDR2 YSYEKL. V lost 5 bases to trimming and J lost 1 base; unmatched junction nucleotides: 4. CDR3 residues: CASSYTSGGSYEQYF. The CDR3 DNA sequence: TGCGCCAGCAGCTACACTAGCGGGGGATCCTACGAGCAGTACTTC.

This chain links TRBV7-9 with TRBJ2-3; D could derive from TRBD1 or TRBD2 (5 bases each). The CDR3 totals 15 residues. The V gene lost 4 bases and the J gene lost 2 bases, with 13 bases spanning the gap. Germline V lookup: CDR1 SEHNR, CDR2 FQNEAQ (reference sequence). The CDR3 sequence is CASSSRDVYTDTQYF. Written as DNA, the CDR3 is TGTGCCAGCAGCTCCAGGGACGTCTACACAGATACGCAGTATTTT.

V and J are TRBV12-3 or TRBV12-4 and TRBJ2-2; TRBD1 agrees at 10 bases. There are 16 residues in the CDR3. J was trimmed by 6 bases and V by 6 bases; bases with no gene match: 10. This CDR3 reads CASRAPGQGKPGELFF. CDR3 in DNA: TGTGCCAGCAGAGCTCCGGGACAGGGGAAACCCGGGGAGCTGTTTTTT.

This clonotype was counted a single time. V is TRBV28 and J is TRBJ1-1; possible D gene TRBD1, 5 bases. Germline V lookup: CDR1 MDHEN, CDR2 SYDVKM. The V gene lost 6 bases and the J gene lost 1 base, with 6 bases spanning the gap. The CDR3 runs to 12 residues. The CDR3 DNA reads TGTGCCAGCAGGACAGCGAACACTGAAGCTTTCTTT. Amino acid sequence: CASRTANTEAFF.

In regard to this clonotype: At one end, the junction sequence differs from germline, possibly due to a read error. This chain connects TRBV6-2 or TRBV6-3 to TRBJ1-1; D call uncertain. The length of the CDR3 is 15 residues. Germline CDR1 and CDR2: MNHEY and SVGEGT. CDR3 sequence: CSSSDSSSSNTEAFF. CDR3 nucleotides: TGTTCCAGCAGTGACTCGAGCAGTTCGAACACTGAAGCTTTCTTT.

Concerning this clonotype itself: A read error may account for a junction end that differs from germline. The chain has TRBV27 and TRBJ2-1; 12 bases match TRBD2. This CDR3 is 14 amino acids long. In germline, CDR1 is MNHEY, CDR2 SMNVEV (reference sequence). The CDR3 here is CASSPTSGGNEQLF. DNA of the CDR3: TGTGCCAGCAGCCCGACTAGCGGGGGAAATGAGCAGTTGTTC.

The chain employs TRBV4-1 and TRBJ1-1; 11 bases match TRBD1. The length of the CDR3 is 15 residues. J lost 5 bases, V lost 4 bases, and 6 bases had no gene match. Germline V gene data show CDR1 as MGHRA and CDR2 as YSYEKL. The CDR3 DNA follows: TGCGCCAGCAGCCCCTGGACAGGGGGCAAAACTGAAGCTTTCTTT. Encoded protein: CASSPWTGGKTEAFF.

The V and J genes are TRBV6-1 and TRBJ2-2, with 9 bases fitting TRBD1. J lost 2 bases, V lost 7 bases, and 5 bases had no gene match. Germline V gives CDR1 MNHNS, CDR2 SASEGT. There are 15 residues in the CDR3. CDR3 residues: CASTLGQGNTGELFF. For the CDR3, the DNA is TGTGCCAGCACCCTGGGACAGGGTAACACCGGGGAGCTGTTTTTT.

This clonotype was picked up a small number of times. This chain joins TRBV19 and TRBJ2-1; 8 positions match TRBD2. Germline V lookup: CDR1 LNHDA, CDR2 SQIVND (reference sequence). This CDR3 is built from 16 residues. Trimming removed 5 bases from V and 0 bases from J; junction bases left unmatched: 6. The DNA of the CDR3 is TGTGCCAGTAGTCTTAGCGGGGCAAGCTCCTACAATGAGCAGTTCTTC. Protein: CASSLSGASSYNEQFF. Drawing the rest from reference TRBV19 and TRBJ2-1, the complete variable domain is DGGITQSPKYLFRKEGQNVTLSCEQNLNHDAMYWYRQDPGQGLRLIYYSQIVNDFQKGDIAEGYSVSREKKESFPLTVTSAQKNPTAFYLCASSLSGASSYNEQFFGPGTRLTVL.

This clonotype is a singleton in its sample. The genes are TRBV20-1 and TRBJ2-7, with 9 nucleotides matching TRBD1. Germline CDR1 is DFQATT and CDR2 is SNEGSKA (reference sequence). J gave up 1 base and V 6 bases, and 7 bases lay outside the gene matches. The CDR3 totals 14 residues. The DNA for the CDR3 is TGCAGTGCCCCAGGTGGACAGGGGTCCTACGAGCAGTACTTC. Translating gives CSAPGGQGSYEQYF.

V usage is TRBV30 and J usage is TRBJ1-1; tentative D call: TRBD1 (5 bases). Between the trimmed V and J ends, which lost 3 bases and 1 base, there was a span of 6 bases. Looked up from germline, CDR1 is GTSNPN and CDR2 is SVGIG (reference sequence). The CDR3 loop spans 12 amino acids. For the CDR3, the DNA is TGTGCCTGGAGGCAGGGGAACACTGAAGCTTTCTTT. It specifies CAWRQGNTEAFF.

The chain employs TRBV6-1 and TRBJ2-3; 11 bases are a match to TRBD2. V shed 5 bases, J shed 2 bases, and the junction held 3 bases outside the gene matches. The CDR3 spans 15 residues. Germline V gene sequence: CDR1 MNHNS, CDR2 SASEGT. The CDR3 bases are TGTGCCAGCAGTCGACTAGCGGGGACCACAGATACGCAGTATTTT. Amino acid sequence: CASSRLAGTTDTQYF.

The chain links TRBV15 to TRBJ1-2; TRBD1 might be the D (5 bases). Between the trimmed V and J ends, which lost 0 bases and 0 bases, there was a span of 11 bases. The germline gives CDR1 LNHNV, CDR2 YYDKDF (reference sequence). This CDR3 comprises 16 residues. CDR3 DNA sequence: TGTGCCACCAGCAGAGATCCCGACAGAGCTAACTATGGCTACACCTTC. Protein: CATSRDPDRANYGYTF.

In this sample, this clonotype turned up a few times. The chain joins TRBV9 to TRBJ2-3; 8 positions match TRBD2. The trim removed 6 bases at V and 2 bases at J, leaving 14 bases unmatched. CDR1 is SGDLS, CDR2 YYNGEE, per germline. The CDR3 runs to 17 residues. In DNA form, the CDR3 reads TGTGCCAGCACCCTAGAGGGGGGACTAGAGCTCACAGATACGCAGTATTTT. Protein: CASTLEGGLELTDTQYF.

This clonotype was picked up many times. The rearrangement links TRBV7-9 to TRBJ2-5; TRBD2 might be the D (6 bases). This CDR3 comprises 14 residues. CDR1 is SEHNR and CDR2 is FQNEAQ in the germline V gene (reference sequence). The ends were cut back, 5 bases at V and 5 bases at J, with 15 bases in the middle. The CDR3 coding sequence is TGTGCCAGCAGCCAGGGACCGGGACTGGAGACCCAGTACTTC. This translates into CASSQGPGLETQYF.

This clonotype turned up a few times. This chain uses TRBV7-2 with TRBJ1-4; the match to TRBD1 covers 8 bases. CDR1 and CDR2 from the germline V gene are SGHTA and FQGNSA. Germline trimming cut 1 base from V and 4 bases from J; bases unmatched to any gene: 11. CDR3 length: 18 residues. DNA for the CDR3: TGTGCCAGCAGCTTAGGGACGGGACAGGCTGGGGTTAATGAAAAACTGTTTTTT. As protein: CASSLGTGQAGVNEKLFF.

This clonotype has ten or more counts. The J gene is TRBJ2-6, the V gene TRBV7-2, with TRBD1 identical over 10 bases. Trimming took 5 bases from V and 0 from J; bases not matched to a gene: 10. Per germline, CDR1 SGHTA and CDR2 FQGNSA. The CDR3 runs 19 residues. CDR3 bases: TGTGCCAGCAGCACGAACCGACAGGGGGCCGTCTCTGGGGCCAACGTCCTGACTTTC. Protein sequence: CASSTNRQGAVSGANVLTF.

The chain joins TRBV12-5 to TRBJ2-1; no firm D call. This CDR3 comprises 11 residues. The V gene's germline CDR1 is LGHNT and CDR2 FRNRAP. V shed 4 bases and J shed 5 bases, with 3 bases lying between them. The CDR3 bases are TGTGCTAGTGGTTCGAACAATGAGCAGTTCTTC. It translates to CASGSNNEQFF.